These 24 T cell receptor beta chains came from one sample sequenced in a study of circulating CD8 cells and anti-PD-1 response in melanoma. From live CD3+CD8+TCRalphabeta+ cells, four PD-1 and/or TIGIT subsets were sorted. Using 15 ng of total RNA, TCR libraries were made with the QIAseq Immune Repertoire TCR panel. TCRdb re-analysed the reads in MiXCR, keeping a single row per CDR3 protein. Altogether over a thousand distinct CDR3 sequences are present, approximately 11% being singletons, with the ten largest covering 11% to 15%. Sequencing used CD8+ T cells from PBMCs, obtained at baseline or after one month of anti-PD-1 therapy (not recorded which). The source is a human donor with melanoma.

This clonotype is labeled as large (0.1 to 1%). This chain connects TRBV2 to TRBJ2-4; possibly TRBD1 for D (6 bases). Trimming took off 2 bases at V and 8 bases at J, with 13 bases between the two ends. This CDR3 comprises 14 residues. Germline-derived CDR1 and CDR2 are SNHLY and FYNNEI. The CDR3: CASSEKGVGHIQYF. DNA for the CDR3: TGTGCCAGCAGTGAAAAGGGGGTCGGGCACATTCAGTACTTC.

This clonotype is medium-sized in the sample. Here the CDR3 reads CASSQRLVYQETQYF. CDR3 nucleotide sequence: TGTGCCAGTAGCCAAAGACTGGTGTACCAAGAGACCCAGTACTTC. The chain carries TRBV19 and TRBJ2-5; D uncertain. The CDR3 runs 15 residues. V was clipped by 6 bases and J by 0 bases, with 14 bases between them. Germline lookup yields CDR1 LNHDA and CDR2 SQIVND (reference sequence).

This clonotype came up a few times. This sequence joins TRBV28 and TRBJ2-5; TRBD1 or TRBD2 may be the D gene (6 bases each). The CDR3 covers 15 residues. The V gene lost 5 bases and the J gene lost 1 base, with 14 bases spanning the gap. Germline CDR1 MDHEN, CDR2 SYDVKM. The CDR3 protein is CASSIEWGAQETQYF. The DNA for the CDR3 is TGTGCCAGCAGTATTGAATGGGGGGCCCAAGAGACCCAGTACTTC. Full variable domain (outside the CDR3, taken from reference TRBV28 and TRBJ2-5): DVKVTQSSRYLVKRTGEKVFLECVQDMDHENMFWYRQDPGLGLRLIYFSYDVKMKEKGDIPEGYSVSREKKERFSLILESASTNQTSMYLCASSIEWGAQETQYFGPGTRLLVL.

Relative to its sample, this clonotype is medium-sized (0.01 to 0.1%). This CDR3 is CASSRIRSNYGYTF. The CDR3 DNA reads TGTGCCAGCAGCCGTATCAGATCTAACTATGGCTACACCTTC. The J gene is TRBJ1-2, the V gene TRBV21-1. TRBV21-1 is designated a pseudogene. The CDR3 extends over 14 amino acids.

The rearrangement joins TRBV7-7 to TRBJ2-7; possibly TRBD1 for D (6 bases). V lost 5 bases to trimming and J lost 0 bases, with 14 bases between them. CDR1 and CDR2 (germline): SSHAT, FNYEAQ (reference sequence). This CDR3 contains 15 residues. In DNA form, the CDR3 reads TGTGCCAGCAGCCTAGGGACATCGACCTCCTACGAGCAGTACTTC. It is translated as CASSLGTSTSYEQYF.

By sample fraction, this clonotype is medium-sized. V gene TRBV6-5 combines with J gene TRBJ1-6; the D gene is possibly TRBD1 (6 bases). CDR3 length equals 14 residues. V lost 4 bases, J lost 9 bases, and 13 bases lay in between. From germline, CDR1 is MNHEY and CDR2 SVGAGI. CDR3 amino acids: CASSLRQGSSPLHF. For the CDR3, the DNA is TGTGCCAGCAGTTTGCGGCAGGGGAGTTCACCCCTCCACTTT.

This chain links TRBV27 with TRBJ2-7; no clear D. CDR3 size: 9 residues. The ends were cut back, 8 bases at V and 3 bases at J, with 2 bases in the middle. Germline values: CDR1 MNHEY, CDR2 SMNVEV (reference sequence). The CDR3 DNA is TGTGCCAGCGGCTACGAGCAGTACTTC. It specifies CASGYEQYF.

This clonotype is termed medium-sized. The V call is TRBV19, the J call TRBJ2-7; 10 nucleotides agree with TRBD1. Per the germline V gene, CDR1 is LNHDA and CDR2 is SQIVND (reference sequence). The CDR3 is made up of 13 amino acids. The V and J ends lost 3 bases and 5 bases, in that order; junction bases with no gene match: 1. The CDR3 nucleotides read TGTGCCAGTAGTATCGGGACAGGGGACGAGCAGTACTTC. It yields the protein CASSIGTGDEQYF.

In its sample, this clonotype is medium-sized. The rearrangement joins TRBV27 to TRBJ2-5, with 10 bases identical to TRBD2. Germline V gene sequence: CDR1 MNHEY, CDR2 SMNVEV (reference sequence). This CDR3 is built from 16 residues. V gave up 5 bases and J gave up 0 bases; unmatched junction bases: 6. CDR3 region: CASSALAGAHQETQYF. Written as DNA, the CDR3 is TGTGCCAGCAGTGCCCTAGCGGGGGCCCACCAAGAGACCCAGTACTTC.

This clonotype was seen a handful of times. V usage is TRBV2 and J usage is TRBJ2-3; 8 bases fit TRBD2. The V segment lost 8 bases and the J segment 5 bases; nucleotides outside the gene matches: 15. The CDR3 contains 16 residues. CDR1 and CDR2 from the germline V gene are SNHLY and FYNNEI. CDR3 loop: CASLRPGGGTKDTQYF. CDR3 DNA: TGTGCCAGCCTCCGCCCTGGCGGGGGGACTAAAGATACGCAGTATTTT.

This clonotype ranks as medium-sized (0.01 to 0.1%). The chain carries TRBV27 and TRBJ2-7; D is possibly TRBD1 or TRBD2 (5 bases each). Deletions cut 6 bases from V and 2 bases from J, with 11 bases between. Germline V gives CDR1 MNHEY, CDR2 SMNVEV (reference sequence). The CDR3 totals 13 residues. CDR3 loop: CASRIVGAYEQYF. Here the CDR3 DNA reads TGTGCCAGCAGAATAGTGGGGGCCTACGAGCAGTACTTC.

As concerns this clonotype: A junction end diverges from the germline sequence, so it may reflect a read error. The chain carries TRBV13 and TRBJ2-5, with 14 bases that match TRBD2. Per germline, CDR1 PRHDT and CDR2 FYEKMQ (reference sequence). The CDR3 extends over 16 amino acids. The CDR3 loop is CASSSRTSGGRETQYF. The CDR3 DNA reads TGTGCCAGCAGCTCCCGGACTAGCGGGGGGAGAGAGACCCAGTATTTC. The variable domain in full, with the rest retrieved from reference TRBV13 and TRBJ2-5, is AAGVIQSPRHLIKEKRETATLKCYPIPRHDTVYWYQQGPGQDPQFLISFYEKMQSDKGSIPDRFSAQQFSDYHSELNMSSLELGDSALYFCASSSRTSGGRETQYFGPGTRLLVL.

By its share, this clonotype is large. This chain joins TRBV7-3 and TRBJ2-2, with no clear D. The CDR3 is 14 residues long. With 3 bases removed from V and 5 bases from J, the gap between germline ends came to 10 bases. The germline CDR1 and CDR2 sequences are SGHTA and FQGTGA. The DNA for the CDR3 is TGTGCCAGCAGCTTCGGCCTAGGGACCGGGGAGCTGTTTTTT. Translation: CASSFGLGTGELFF.

This clonotype was found a few times. V is TRBV14 and J is TRBJ2-1, with TRBD1 matching over 9 bases. The CDR3 contains 16 residues. Trimming removed 4 bases from V and 5 bases from J; junction bases left unmatched: 9. Germline V gene lookup returns CDR1 SGHDN and CDR2 FVKESK. The CDR3 loop is CASSPPWDRDNNEQFF. CDR3 in DNA: TGTGCCAGCAGCCCCCCTTGGGACAGGGATAACAATGAGCAGTTCTTC.

This clonotype counts as medium-sized. This chain connects TRBV27 to TRBJ1-6; possibly TRBD1 for D (5 bases). CDR1 MNHEY and CDR2 SMNVEV come from the germline V gene (reference sequence). This CDR3 contains 15 residues. V dropped 5 bases and J dropped 5 bases, with 13 bases sitting between them. The DNA for the CDR3 is TGTGCCAGCAGTACCAGGGTCTTCGATAATTCACCCCTCCACTTT. Its protein is CASSTRVFDNSPLHF.

By share, this clonotype counts as large. V gene TRBV2 combines with J gene TRBJ2-7; 7 bases fit TRBD1. Losses at the gene ends were 7 bases for V and 5 bases for J; bases not matched to a gene: 11. The V gene's germline CDR1 is SNHLY and CDR2 FYNNEI. The CDR3 contains 14 residues. CDR3 nucleotide sequence: TGTGCCAGCAATATAATGACAGGGAAGAACGAGCAGTACTTC. This sequence encodes CASNIMTGKNEQYF.

In its sample, this clonotype ranks as medium-sized (0.01 to 0.1%). This chain connects TRBV19 to TRBJ2-3, with TRBD2 matching over 9 bases. The CDR3 sequence is 17 residues long. The germline gives CDR1 LNHDA, CDR2 SQIVND (reference sequence). J lost 1 base, V lost 3 bases, and 8 bases had no gene match. The CDR3 here is CASSIVLAGPRTDTQYF. DNA for the CDR3: TGTGCCAGTAGTATCGTGCTAGCGGGGCCGCGCACAGATACGCAGTATTTT.

By sample share, this clonotype is medium-sized. The rearrangement links TRBV25-1 to TRBJ1-2; D remains unclear. Per germline, CDR1 MGHDK and CDR2 SYGVNS. The germline V and J ends were trimmed by 8 bases and 4 bases, with 11 bases remaining between them. The CDR3 totals 12 residues. The CDR3, as DNA: TGTGCCAGCTCCTTGGGAGGCTATGGCTACACCTTC. Encoded protein: CASSLGGYGYTF.

Within the sample, this clonotype is medium-sized. The rearrangement uses TRBV12-3 or TRBV12-4 and TRBJ1-6; D is undetermined. Between the trimmed V and J ends, which lost 4 bases and 6 bases, there was a span of 10 bases. The CDR3 covers 14 residues. Here the CDR3 DNA reads TGTGCCAGCAGTTCCACGGGCGTTAATTCACCCCTCCACTTT. This translates into CASSSTGVNSPLHF.

By its share, this clonotype is medium-sized. The gene calls are TRBV20-1 and TRBJ1-2, with D hard to call. Germline V gene data show CDR1 as DFQATT and CDR2 as SNEGSKA (reference sequence). The V gene lost 2 bases and the J gene lost 10 bases, with 14 bases spanning the gap. This CDR3 region has 12 residues. For the CDR3, the DNA is TGCAGTGCTAGATATCACAGTCTGGACTACACCTTC. This translates into CSARYHSLDYTF.

By share, this clonotype counts as medium-sized. The V gene is TRBV6-5, the J gene TRBJ1-5; D not certain. There are 15 residues in the CDR3. Trimming took off 5 bases at V and 0 bases at J, with 11 bases between the two ends. Germline V lookup: CDR1 MNHEY, CDR2 SVGAGI. CDR3: CASSQNRYSNQPQHF. CDR3 sequence (DNA): TGTGCCAGCAGTCAAAACCGGTATAGCAATCAGCCCCAGCATTTT.

This clonotype is deemed medium-sized. The rearrangement uses TRBV6-6 and TRBJ2-2, with D tentatively TRBD2 (5 bases). Germline V CDR1 and CDR2: MNHNY, SVGAGI (reference sequence). This CDR3 comprises 14 residues. V lost 5 bases and J 6 bases, leaving 13 bases between the germline ends. The CDR3 DNA sequence: TGTGCCAGCAGTCATGGACCGAGGGCCGGGGAGCTGTTTTTT. Its translation is CASSHGPRAGELFF.

As concerns this clonotype: Germline is not matched at one junction end, which may reflect a read error. The chain is built from TRBV9 and TRBJ1-1, with D unresolved. CDR3 size: 16 residues. CDR1 is SGDLS, CDR2 YYNGEE, per germline. The CDR3 spells CASSPQEGGMNTKAFF. Written as DNA, the CDR3 is TGTGCCAGCAGCCCCCAAGAGGGCGGAATGAACACTAAAGCTTTCTTT. Full variable domain (outside the CDR3, taken from reference TRBV9 and TRBJ1-1): DSGVTQTPKHLITATGQRVTLRCSPRSGDLSVYWYQQSLDQGLQFLIQYYNGEERAKGNILERFSAQQFPDLHSELNLSSLELGDSALYFCASSPQEGGMNTKAFFGQGTRLTVV.

Here the CDR3 reads CASSVERAAEAFF. CDR3 sequence (DNA): TGTGCCAGCAGTGTTGAGCGGGCGGCTGAAGCTTTCTTT. The J gene is TRBJ1-1, the V gene TRBV6-1; D is unresolved. V dropped 4 bases and J dropped 6 bases, with 12 bases sitting between them. This CDR3 spans 13 amino acids. The germline V gene encodes CDR1 MNHNS and CDR2 SASEGT.